The T cell receptor beta chain under discussion was sequenced for a study of T cells in Graves' hyperthyroidism and ophthalmopathy. Findings of the study overall: Ophthalmopathy prediction by the model preceded onset by a median approximately 5.9 months.

RNA transcripts provided the source from which TCR beta CDR3 regions were amplified. A set of HTBI primers served as the primers for a first-round RT-PCR of the TCR CDR3. TCRdb recomputed calls from the multiplex PCR reads with MiXCR, one row per CDR3 protein. The table shows a few hundred thousand distinct CDR3 sequences, with approximately 13% occurring only once. This CDR3 comprises 15 residues. Germline trimming cut 6 bases from V and 3 bases from J; bases unmatched to any gene: 7. The V gene's germline CDR1 is LNHDA and CDR2 SQIVND (reference sequence). This clonotype was recorded many times. Its antigen is not identified. Blood sampling occurred at first hyperthyroidism diagnosis, ahead of any ophthalmopathy symptoms.

The clonotype originates from a woman aged 30 to 39 with Graves' hyperthyroidism that later progressed to Graves' ophthalmopathy. The chain couples TRBV19 to TRBJ1-2, with 10 positions matching TRBD1. The sequenced material came from blood. CDR3 sequence: CASRDGQGVHYGYTF. The CDR3 DNA sequence: TGTGCCAGTAGGGATGGACAGGGGGTTCACTATGGCTACACCTTC.